A single sample is the source of the 5 T cell receptor beta chains below, sequenced in a study of blood T cell repertoires in COVID-19. Clones were sequenced by immunoSEQ multiplex PCR, and TCRdb holds only the in-frame ones, with some missing. The table lists 97,000 or so clones, 75% to 95% of them singletons. Sample: peripheral blood. All receptors come from a man aged 60 to 69 with acute or convalescent COVID-19.

The chain recombines TRBV7-6 with TRBJ2-3, with D tentatively TRBD2 (6 bases). The CDR3 totals 17 residues. The ends were cut back, 1 base at V and 0 bases at J, with 14 bases in the middle. Germline loops: CDR1 SGHVS, CDR2 FNYEAQ. The CDR3 DNA is TGTGCCAGCAGCTTAGAATCGAGCGGGTATAGCACAGATACGCAGTATTTT. Translation: CASSLESSGYSTDTQYF.

The genes are TRBV3-1 (or the pseudogene TRBV3-2) and TRBJ1-1, with TRBD1 as a possible D gene (5 bases). Germline loops: CDR1 LGHDT, CDR2 YNNKEL (reference sequence). The CDR3 has 16 amino acids. Trimming left V 7 bases short and J 0 bases short, with 18 bases between. This CDR3 reads CASTPKGSRMNTEAFF. CDR3 nucleotides: TGTGCCAGCACACCAAAGGGGTCGAGGATGAACACTGAAGCTTTCTTT.

This clone has a single count. The genes are TRBV6-5 and TRBJ2-3; 7 bases fit TRBD1. CDR1 and CDR2 from the germline V gene are MNHEY and SVGAGI. After removal of 8 bases from V and 3 bases from J, the junction contained 5 bases not matched to a gene. This CDR3 region has 13 residues. The CDR3: CASEGTATDTQYF. The DNA of the CDR3 is TGTGCCAGCGAAGGGACAGCAACAGATACGCAGTATTTT.

The rearrangement links TRBV12-3 or TRBV12-4 to TRBJ2-1, with TRBD1 matching over 7 bases. Trimming took 6 bases from V and 4 from J; bases not matched to a gene: 3. This CDR3 region has 13 residues. CDR3 DNA: TGTGCCAGCAGGCGACAGGGATACAATGAGCAGTTCTTC. Its protein is CASRRQGYNEQFF.

The chain links TRBV5-8 to TRBJ2-1; 9 bases line up with TRBD2. The CDR3 sequence is 16 residues long. Germline values: CDR1 SGHTS, CDR2 YDEGEE. The V and J ends lost 9 bases and 0 bases, in that order; junction bases with no gene match: 10. CDR3 residues: CAIPRRGGRSYNEQFF. Written as DNA, the CDR3 is TGTGCCATCCCTCGGCGGGGGGGTCGCTCCTACAATGAGCAGTTCTTC. The full variable domain, completed using reference TRBV5-8 and TRBJ2-1, is EAGVTQSPTHLIKTRGQQATLRCSPISGHTSVYWYQQALGLGLQFLLWYDEGEERNRGNFPPRFSGRQFPNYSSELNVNALELEDSALYLCAIPRRGGRSYNEQFFGPGTRLTVL.